These 9 T cell receptor beta chains were sequenced from one sample in a study of T cells after posttransplantation cyclophosphamide. Repertoires were generated with immunoSEQ multiplex PCR, while TCRdb's copy carries only in-frame clones and drops some. The sample carries about 50,000 clones, 85% to 95% recorded once. The material sequenced was PBMCs. The receptors shown here come from a woman in her thirties in good health and a related stem cell transplant donor.

The genes are TRBV5-6 and TRBJ2-3; no reliable D call. There are 13 residues in the CDR3. V dropped 0 bases and J dropped 3 bases, with 5 bases sitting between them. CDR1 SGHDT and CDR2 YYEEEE come from the germline V gene. The CDR3 DNA is TGTGCCAGCAGCTTGGGGCGGACAGATACGCAGTATTTT. Translated, it gives CASSLGRTDTQYF. Supplemented by reference TRBV5-6 and TRBJ2-3, the full variable domain reads DAGVTQSPTHLIKTRGQQVTLRCSPKSGHDTVSWYQQALGQGPQFIFQYYEEEERQRGNFPDRFSGHQFPNYSSELNVNALLLGDSALYLCASSLGRTDTQYFGPGTRLTVL.

This clone was counted a single time. The gene calls are TRBV11-2 and TRBJ2-5; D may be TRBD1 (5 bases). The CDR3 is 14 residues long. Germline CDR1 SGHAT, CDR2 FQNNGV. V dropped 3 bases and J dropped 5 bases, with 13 bases sitting between them. Here the CDR3 DNA reads TGTGCCAGCAGCTTCGAGGTGGGGCGGGAGACCCAGTACTTC. Its translation: CASSFEVGRETQYF.

V is TRBV6-6 and J is TRBJ1-2; 9 bases align to TRBD1. J lost 5 bases, V lost 7 bases, and 5 bases had no gene match. Germline assignment: CDR1 MNHNY and CDR2 SVGAGI (reference sequence). This CDR3 has 13 residues. The CDR3 DNA reads as TGTGCCAGCAAAAAGACAGGGGGATATGGCTACACCTTC. It translates to CASKKTGGYGYTF.

This chain connects TRBV5-1 to TRBJ2-3; tentatively, D is TRBD2 (6 bases). The V end was cut by 4 bases, the J end by 2 bases, with 17 bases between. Germline assignment: CDR1 SGHRS and CDR2 YFSETQ. The CDR3 sequence is 16 residues long. This CDR3 reads CASSPEGRVDTDTQYF. The DNA for the CDR3 is TGCGCCAGCAGCCCGGAGGGTAGGGTCGACACAGATACGCAGTATTTT. Supplemented by reference TRBV5-1 and TRBJ2-3, the full variable domain reads KAGVTQTPRYLIKTRGQQVTLSCSPISGHRSVSWYQQTPGQGLQFLFEYFSETQRNKGNFPGRFSGRQFSNSRSEMNVSTLELGDSALYLCASSPEGRVDTDTQYFGPGTRLTVL.

The chain recombines TRBV27 with TRBJ2-5; no definite D call. Trimming cost V 4 bases and J 5 bases, with 11 bases left between them. The germline CDR1 and CDR2 sequences are MNHEY and SMNVEV (reference sequence). This CDR3 spans 13 amino acids. In nucleotides, the CDR3 is TGTGCCAGCAGTTCCCTTTTTCGGGAGACCCAGTACTTC. It is translated as CASSSLFRETQYF.

As concerns this clone: Other DNA sequences in the sample encode the same CDR3. The chain joins TRBV5-1 to TRBJ2-5; TRBD1 matches at 7 bases. The V gene's germline CDR1 is SGHRS and CDR2 YFSETQ. The CDR3 runs 14 residues. The junction had 1 base not matched to a gene; V was cut back by 0 bases and J by 2 bases. This chain's CDR3 is CASSLGTGQETQYF. The CDR3 DNA follows: TGCGCCAGCAGCTTGGGGACAGGACAAGAGACCCAGTACTTC.

This clone was detected only once. This chain uses TRBV7-2 with TRBJ2-3; no definite D call. The CDR3 has 14 residues. Per germline, CDR1 SGHTA and CDR2 FQGNSA. V was pared by 4 bases and J by 0 bases, with 8 bases between. The CDR3 region is CASSWAYSTDTQYF. The CDR3 DNA is TGTGCCAGCAGCTGGGCCTACAGCACAGATACGCAGTATTTT.

The CDR3 loop is CASSRTSGGDLSTDTQYF. The CDR3 coding sequence is TGCGCCAGCAGCCGCACTAGCGGGGGGGATCTAAGCACAGATACGCAGTATTTT. V and J are TRBV4-3 and TRBJ2-3; 13 bases line up with TRBD2. V was clipped by 4 bases and J by 0 bases; unmatched bases: 7. The V gene's germline CDR1 is LGHNA and CDR2 YSLEER. CDR3 length: 18 amino acids.

J is TRBJ2-1 and V is TRBV5-5, with TRBD1 matching over 8 bases. The CDR3 covers 15 residues. V shed 1 base and J 7 bases; nucleotides not matched to a gene: 7. Germline V CDR1 and CDR2: SGHKS, YYEKEE (reference sequence). CDR3 DNA sequence: TGTGCCAGCAGCTTGTACCAGGGGGCTAGTAATGAGCAGTTCTTC. Translated, it gives CASSLYQGASNEQFF.